This TCR beta chain is drawn from a study of cytomegalovirus exposure and HLA in healthy donors. The study, taken as a whole, reports: Association of a missense DCLRE1C variant with TCR beta V- and J-gene trimming was reported in a later analysis.

Use of 60 Vbeta and 13 Jbeta primers characterized the PCR. The assay was immunoSEQ multiplex PCR, and TCRdb's table has in-frame clones only and misses some. Of approximately 190,000 clones in the sample, about 70% are singletons; the top ten hold approximately 1.8%. The CDR3 is 17 amino acids. Trimming took 4 bases from V and 0 from J, leaving 16 bases between them. Per the germline V gene, CDR1 is SGDLS and CDR2 is YYNGEE. For this clone: Its antigen is currently unknown.

This receptor was obtained from a woman aged 30 to 39 in good health and CMV-seronegative. The chain is built from TRBV9 and TRBJ2-2; weak D call: TRBD1 (5 bases). Sequenced sample: PBMCs. DNA of the CDR3: TGTGCCAGCAGCTTTGGGGCAAACGCTGCGAACACCGGGGAGCTGTTTTTT. Amino acids: CASSFGANAANTGELFF. Complete variable domain (other parts from reference TRBV9 and TRBJ2-2): DSGVTQTPKHLITATGQRVTLRCSPRSGDLSVYWYQQSLDQGLQFLIQYYNGEERAKGNILERFSAQQFPDLHSELNLSSLELGDSALYFCASSFGANAANTGELFFGEGSRLTVL.